A single sample gave rise to the 32 T cell receptor beta chains below, sequenced in a study of T cells in Graves' hyperthyroidism and ophthalmopathy. Researchers amplified the TCR beta CDR3 regions from RNA transcripts. Primed by the HTBI set, a first-round RT-PCR was run on the TCR CDR3. MiXCR, applied by TCRdb to the multiplex PCR reads, yields one record per CDR3 protein. The table lists roughly 600,000 distinct CDR3 sequences, more than 12% of them singletons. Sequences were obtained from blood. The receptors come from a woman between 50 and 59 years old with Graves' ophthalmopathy.

The chain joins TRBV4-3 to TRBJ2-2, with TRBD2 matching 7 bases. Germline V lookup: CDR1 LGHNA, CDR2 YSLEER. The CDR3 is 16 residues long. V shed 4 bases and J 0 bases; nucleotides not matched to a gene: 5. For the CDR3, the DNA is TGCGCCAGCAGCCCCACGGGAGGATCGAACACCGGGGAGCTGTTTTTT. It is translated as CASSPTGGSNTGELFF.

V and J are TRBV6-2 or TRBV6-3 and TRBJ2-2; D perhaps matches TRBD1 (6 bases). This CDR3 is 13 amino acids long. Trimming took 2 bases from V and 5 from J, leaving 6 bases between them. The germline V gene has CDR1 MNHEY and CDR2 SVGEGT. The DNA for the CDR3 is TGTGCCAGCAGTTACAGGGGGACCGGGGAGCTGTTTTTT. Its protein is CASSYRGTGELFF.

This sequence joins TRBV20-1 and TRBJ2-7, with 11 bases lining up with TRBD2. The ends lost 3 bases at V and 4 bases at J; junction bases unmatched: 11. Germline V CDR1 and CDR2: DFQATT, SNEGSKA (reference sequence). The CDR3 consists of 16 residues. The CDR3 sequence is CSASLLSGRAKYEQYF. CDR3 nucleotide sequence: TGCAGTGCTAGCCTCCTTAGCGGGAGGGCGAAATACGAGCAGTACTTC.

This rearrangement joins TRBV5-1 to TRBJ2-7; 7 bases match TRBD1. Germline V gene data show CDR1 as SGHRS and CDR2 as YFSETQ. Germline trimming cut 5 bases from V and 0 bases from J; bases unmatched to any gene: 8. This CDR3 comprises 15 residues. In nucleotides, the CDR3 is TGCGCCAGCAGAATTCGACAGGGCAGCTCCTACGAGCAGTACTTC. It specifies CASRIRQGSSYEQYF.

This chain connects TRBV18 to TRBJ1-2; TRBD1 matches at 9 bases. J gave up 7 bases and V 2 bases, and 8 bases lay outside the gene matches. The CDR3 contains 15 residues. CDR1 and CDR2 (germline): KGHSH, LQKENI. The CDR3 sequence is CASSPGGQGLFGYTF. CDR3 in DNA: TGTGCCAGCTCACCAGGCGGACAGGGGTTGTTTGGCTACACCTTC.

There are many counts of this clonotype. The chain uses TRBV10-3 and TRBJ2-1; 8 bases are a match to TRBD2. CDR3 length equals 15 residues. Germline-derived CDR1 and CDR2 are ENHRY and SYGVKD. Germline trimming cut 2 bases from V and 7 bases from J; bases unmatched to any gene: 7. Here the CDR3 DNA reads TGTGCCATCAGTGAGCCGGGACTAGGAGGTAATGAGCAGTTCTTC. Protein product: CAISEPGLGGNEQFF.

This clonotype was observed many times. The rearrangement links TRBV5-8 to TRBJ2-5; 10 nucleotides line up with TRBD1. From germline, CDR1 is SGHTS and CDR2 YDEGEE. The CDR3 is 15 amino acids. V trimming: 1 base; J trimming: 7 bases; junction bases outside the gene matches: 7. CDR3 protein: CASSLRRTGGGTQYF. The CDR3 region has the DNA TGTGCCAGCAGCTTGCGCAGGACAGGGGGGGGGACCCAGTACTTC. The full variable domain, completed using reference TRBV5-8 and TRBJ2-5, is EAGVTQSPTHLIKTRGQQATLRCSPISGHTSVYWYQQALGLGLQFLLWYDEGEERNRGNFPPRFSGRQFPNYSSELNVNALELEDSALYLCASSLRRTGGGTQYFGPGTRLLVL.

This clonotype was seen many times. The V gene is TRBV3-1, the J gene TRBJ1-6; the D is unclear. The CDR3 sequence is 15 residues long. V lost 2 bases and J 0 bases, leaving 5 bases between the germline ends. CDR1 and CDR2 (germline): LGHDT, YNNKEL (reference sequence). CDR3: CASSQQSSYNSPLHF. The CDR3 nucleotides read TGTGCCAGCAGCCAACAGAGCTCCTATAATTCACCCCTCCACTTT.

Many counts were recorded for this clonotype. The chain carries TRBV5-1 and TRBJ1-5; D ambiguous. The CDR3 is made up of 14 amino acids. The V gene's germline CDR1 is SGHRS and CDR2 YFSETQ. Trimming removed 0 bases at V and 2 bases at J, with 6 bases between. CDR3 bases: TGCGCCAGCAGCTTGGAGGGCCGCAATCAGCCCCAGCATTTT. It translates to CASSLEGRNQPQHF. Filled out from reference TRBV5-1 and TRBJ1-5, the complete variable domain reads KAGVTQTPRYLIKTRGQQVTLSCSPISGHRSVSWYQQTPGQGLQFLFEYFSETQRNKGNFPGRFSGRQFSNSRSEMNVSTLELGDSALYLCASSLEGRNQPQHFGDGTRLSIL.

The chain couples TRBV28 to TRBJ1-5; weak D call: TRBD1 (5 bases). CDR3 length: 17 residues. CDR1 is MDHEN, CDR2 SYDVKM, per germline. Trimming cost V 6 bases and J 2 bases, with 20 bases left between them. CDR3 DNA sequence: TGTGCCAGCAGCTCCTGGTCTGGGCAGGGTGGCAATCAGCCCCAGCATTTT. It codes for CASSSWSGQGGNQPQHF.

The J gene is TRBJ2-7, the V gene TRBV9; 7 positions agree with TRBD2. The CDR3 has 13 amino acids. In germline, CDR1 is SGDLS, CDR2 YYNGEE. Germline trimming cut 2 bases from V and 7 bases from J; bases unmatched to any gene: 6. The CDR3 sequence is CASSVGRKSEQYF. CDR3 coding DNA: TGTGCCAGCAGCGTCGGGAGGAAGAGTGAGCAGTACTTC. The full variable domain, its missing parts supplied by reference TRBV9 and TRBJ2-7, is DSGVTQTPKHLITATGQRVTLRCSPRSGDLSVYWYQQSLDQGLQFLIQYYNGEERAKGNILERFSAQQFPDLHSELNLSSLELGDSALYFCASSVGRKSEQYFGPGTRLTVT.

This clonotype has at least ten counts. The J gene is TRBJ2-7, the V gene TRBV2; D ambiguous. Germline-derived CDR1 and CDR2 are SNHLY and FYNNEI. CDR3 size: 14 residues. The V end lost 1 base, the J end lost 4 bases, and 11 bases lay between the germline ends. CDR3: CASSEVGGEYEQYF. In DNA form, the CDR3 reads TGTGCCAGCAGTGAAGTGGGCGGTGAGTACGAGCAGTACTTC.

Ten or more counts support this clonotype. The chain has TRBV6-2 or TRBV6-3 and TRBJ2-2; 7 bases match TRBD1. The junction had 3 bases not matched to a gene; V was cut back by 1 base and J by 4 bases. Germline values: CDR1 MNHEY, CDR2 SVGEGT. The CDR3 totals 15 residues. The CDR3 here is CASSYFRGTTGELFF. DNA of the CDR3: TGTGCCAGCAGTTACTTCAGGGGGACCACCGGGGAGCTGTTTTTT.

This clonotype was counted between two and nine times. The V and J genes are TRBV29-1 and TRBJ2-2, with 10 bases that match TRBD1. The CDR3 runs to 15 residues. V gave up 3 bases and J gave up 6 bases; unmatched junction bases: 7. CDR1 and CDR2 from the germline V gene are SQVTM and ANQGSEA. The CDR3 DNA is TGCAGCGTTGATACAGGACAGGGGGAGGCCGGGGAGCTGTTTTTT. Its protein is CSVDTGQGEAGELFF.

This chain joins TRBV10-3 and TRBJ2-3, with TRBD2 identical over 7 bases. From germline, CDR1 is ENHRY and CDR2 SYGVKD. The CDR3 sequence is 16 residues long. V was clipped by 3 bases and J by 3 bases; unmatched bases: 9. CDR3 nucleotide sequence: TGTGCCATCAGTGAATGGAGCGGGACCAGGACAGATACGCAGTATTTT. Translating it yields CAISEWSGTRTDTQYF.

This clonotype was seen at least ten times. The rearrangement uses TRBV9 and TRBJ2-2; 8 bases map to TRBD2. Germline V gene lookup returns CDR1 SGDLS and CDR2 YYNGEE. CDR3 size: 16 residues. V lost 2 bases and J lost 4; bases outside the gene matches: 7. The CDR3 region has the DNA TGTGCCAGCAGCGTTGGCAGCGGGAGCTTCACCGGGGAGCTGTTTTTT. The encoded protein is CASSVGSGSFTGELFF.

This clonotype was seen many times. The V gene is TRBV7-8, the J gene TRBJ2-3; TRBD2 aligns across 7 bases. J gave up 3 bases and V 2 bases, and 11 bases lay outside the gene matches. The CDR3 has 17 amino acids. Germline assignment: CDR1 SGHVS and CDR2 FQNEAQ. CDR3 in amino acids: CASSLRALAGDTDTQYF. CDR3 coding DNA: TGTGCCAGCAGCTTAAGGGCCCTTGCGGGAGATACAGATACGCAGTATTTT.

The chain uses TRBV7-2 and TRBJ2-3, with unresolved D. Trimming pared 1 base from V and 3 bases from J, leaving 8 bases between. The germline gives CDR1 SGHTA, CDR2 FQGNSA. The CDR3 runs to 14 residues. The CDR3 sequence: CASSLGPITDTQYF. The CDR3 DNA reads TGTGCCAGCAGCTTAGGCCCCATTACAGATACGCAGTATTTT.

This clonotype was counted between two and nine times. The junction differs from germline at one of its ends, possibly a read error. This chain joins TRBV29-1 and TRBJ2-1; perhaps TRBD2 as D (5 bases). Germline loops: CDR1 SQVTM, CDR2 ANQGSEA. This CDR3 has 14 amino acids. This chain's CDR3 is CSVEGLLGLNEQFF. Here the CDR3 DNA reads TGCAGCGTGGAAGGACTGCTTGGGTTGAATGAGCAGTTCTTC.

This clonotype occurred many times. V gene TRBV28 combines with J gene TRBJ2-3; maybe TRBD2 (5 bases). CDR3 size: 11 residues. Germline assignment: CDR1 MDHEN and CDR2 SYDVKM. Trimming cost V 5 bases and J 7 bases, with 7 bases left between them. The CDR3 reads CASSAGHTQYF. CDR3 in DNA: TGTGCCAGCAGTGCGGGCCATACGCAGTATTTT.

This clonotype was picked up one time. The J gene is TRBJ2-7, the V gene TRBV27; 7 bases match TRBD2. Germline CDR1 and CDR2: MNHEY and SMNVEV (reference sequence). The CDR3 covers 14 residues. The trim removed 6 bases at V and 3 bases at J, leaving 8 bases unmatched. Here the CDR3 reads CASSPSGFIYEQYF. The CDR3 nucleotides are TGTGCCAGCAGCCCTAGCGGATTTATCTACGAGCAGTACTTC.

The chain joins TRBV9 to TRBJ2-7; 13 bases match TRBD2. V was pared by 3 bases and J by 3 bases, with 6 bases of the junction left unmatched. CDR3 length: 16 amino acids. CDR1 SGDLS and CDR2 YYNGEE come from the germline V gene. The CDR3 reads CASSGPGTSGNYEQYF. CDR3 nucleotide sequence: TGTGCCAGCAGCGGGCCCGGGACTAGCGGGAACTACGAGCAGTACTTC.

There are many counts of this clonotype. The V gene is TRBV10-3, the J gene TRBJ2-5; D ambiguous. The CDR3 runs to 13 residues. Germline-derived CDR1 and CDR2 are ENHRY and SYGVKD. Trimming removed 1 base at V and 4 bases at J, with 7 bases between. The CDR3 loop reads CAISELPGETQYF. The CDR3 DNA reads as TGTGCCATCAGTGAGTTGCCGGGAGAGACCCAGTACTTC.

In this sample, this clonotype turned up a few times. J is TRBJ1-3 and V is TRBV7-8, with D possibly being TRBD1 (6 bases). This CDR3 is built from 19 residues. CDR1 is SGHVS, CDR2 FQNEAQ, per germline. Trimming removed 1 base from V and 0 bases from J, with 19 bases in between. In DNA, the CDR3 is TGTGCCAGCAGCTTAGTGGGTATCAGGGGCGCGAACTCTGGAAACACCATATATTTT. Translated: CASSLVGIRGANSGNTIYF.

This clonotype was seen at least ten times. V usage is TRBV20-1 and J usage is TRBJ2-3; 8 positions match TRBD2. In germline, CDR1 is DFQATT, CDR2 SNEGSKA (reference sequence). The CDR3 sequence is 16 residues long. J lost 3 bases, V lost 3 bases, and 11 bases had no gene match. CDR3 in DNA: TGCAGTGCTAGCTCAGGTGACGCGGGAGGAACAGATACGCAGTATTTT. Protein: CSASSGDAGGTDTQYF.

The V call is TRBV25-1, the J call TRBJ2-7; no firm D call. V was cut by 3 bases and J by 2 bases, with 11 bases left in between. Germline-derived CDR1 and CDR2 are MGHDK and SYGVNS. The CDR3 consists of 14 residues. CDR3 amino acids: CASSEGLQTYEQYF. Written as DNA, the CDR3 is TGTGCCAGCAGTGAGGGGTTACAGACCTACGAGCAGTACTTC.

This rearrangement joins TRBV29-1 to TRBJ1-2; D is unclear. V was shortened by 2 bases and J by 4 bases, with 11 bases between the two germline ends. The germline V gene encodes CDR1 SQVTM and CDR2 ANQGSEA. The CDR3 is 13 amino acids. The CDR3 sequence: CSVESPPLYGYTF. In DNA, the CDR3 is TGCAGCGTTGAAAGCCCACCCCTCTATGGCTACACCTTC.

This clonotype was detected many times. The chain couples TRBV5-1 to TRBJ2-1; 8 bases line up with TRBD2. Looked up from germline, CDR1 is SGHRS and CDR2 is YFSETQ. V shed 4 bases and J 4 bases; nucleotides not matched to a gene: 7. CDR3 length: 15 residues. CDR3 in amino acids: CASSPRSSGYNEQFF. In DNA, the CDR3 is TGCGCCAGCAGCCCCCGTTCTAGCGGGTACAATGAGCAGTTCTTC.

CDR3 DNA sequence: TGTGCCAGCAGACCCGTTCTAGCCTTGGAGACCCAGTACTTC. It translates to CASRPVLALETQYF. The rearrangement links TRBV2 to TRBJ2-5, with D perhaps matching TRBD2 (5 bases). This CDR3 spans 14 amino acids. The germline CDR1 and CDR2 sequences are SNHLY and FYNNEI. V dropped 6 bases and J dropped 5 bases, with 16 bases sitting between them.

This clonotype was recorded a few times. V is TRBV20-1 and J is TRBJ2-3; 12 nucleotides line up with TRBD1. J lost 4 bases, V lost 5 bases, and 7 bases had no gene match. From germline, CDR1 is DFQATT and CDR2 SNEGSKA (reference sequence). The CDR3 is 15 amino acids. This CDR3 is CSALPGTGGPDTQYF. The DNA for the CDR3 is TGCAGTGCTTTACCCGGGACAGGGGGCCCAGATACGCAGTATTTT.

The V call is TRBV2, the J call TRBJ1-2; 10 bases align to TRBD1. This CDR3 has 16 amino acids. The V segment lost 6 bases and the J segment 3 bases; nucleotides outside the gene matches: 10. CDR1 and CDR2 (germline): SNHLY, FYNNEI. In DNA, the CDR3 is TGTGCCAGCAGGAGTAGACAGGGGGCCTCCGACTATGGCTACACCTTC. This gives the protein CASRSRQGASDYGYTF. Together with reference TRBV2 and TRBJ1-2, the CDR3 gives the full variable domain: EPEVTQTPSHQVTQMGQEVILRCVPISNHLYFYWYRQILGQKVEFLVSFYNNEISEKSEIFDDQFSVERPDGSNFTLKIRSTKLEDSAMYFCASRSRQGASDYGYTFGSGTRLTVV.

V gene TRBV29-1 combines with J gene TRBJ1-4; D might be TRBD1 (6 bases). V was clipped by 0 bases and J by 7 bases, with 12 bases between them. Germline-derived CDR1 and CDR2 are SQVTM and ANQGSEA. This CDR3 spans 14 amino acids. The CDR3 coding sequence is TGCAGCGTTGAAGATACAGGGATGACTGAAAAACTGTTTTTT. This sequence encodes CSVEDTGMTEKLFF.